In this sample, the clone carrying this T cell receptor (beta chain) turned up a few times. Its antigen is unidentified. Noted time point: patch test 3, about 24 weeks after DPC sensitization. Treatment here: therapeutic diphenylcyclopropenone sensitization with weekly scalp DPC. It was the library that attached unique molecular identifiers to individual cDNA molecules. TCRdb redid the calling of the RACE reads with MiXCR, one entry per CDR3 protein. The sample contains 150,000 to 200,000 distinct CDR3 sequences, roughly 26% of which appear only once. These data come from a study of human T cells and chemical hapten exposure. The CDR3 covers 14 residues. The V end lost 0 bases, the J end lost 9 bases, and 13 bases lay between the germline ends. Germline V gives CDR1 SGHRS, CDR2 YFSETQ. Study-wide findings and caveats: Patch test score rose with PT1 expanded TCRs, significant at 8, 16, 32, not 4.

Sequencing used whole blood, obtained in connection with sensitization to the hapten diphenylcyclopropenone (DPC). The clonotype was recovered from a woman aged 18-35 years with alopecia areata. Some clones in this sample may be carry-over from other donors' samples. The V gene is TRBV5-1, the J gene TRBJ2-1, with unresolved D. The CDR3 is CASSLVVGSAEQFF. The CDR3 coding sequence is TGCGCCAGCAGCTTGGTGGTGGGGTCCGCTGAGCAGTTCTTC.